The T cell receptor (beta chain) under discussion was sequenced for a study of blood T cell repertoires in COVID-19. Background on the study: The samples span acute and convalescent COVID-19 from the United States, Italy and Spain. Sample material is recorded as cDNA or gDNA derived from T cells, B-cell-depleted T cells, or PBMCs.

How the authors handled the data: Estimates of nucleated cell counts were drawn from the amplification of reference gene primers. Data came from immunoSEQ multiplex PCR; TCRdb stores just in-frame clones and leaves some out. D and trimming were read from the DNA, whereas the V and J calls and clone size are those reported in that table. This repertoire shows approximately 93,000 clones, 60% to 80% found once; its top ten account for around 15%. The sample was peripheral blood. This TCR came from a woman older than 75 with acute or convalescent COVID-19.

The CDR3 loop is CATSRPDRGREKLFF. CDR3 in DNA: TGTGCCACCAGCAGGCCGGACAGGGGGCGTGAAAAACTGTTTTTT. The V gene is TRBV15, the J gene TRBJ1-4; TRBD1 matches 11 bases. Germline-derived CDR1 and CDR2 are LNHNV and YYDKDF (reference sequence). This CDR3 spans 15 amino acids. The trim removed 3 bases at V and 7 bases at J, leaving 4 bases unmatched.